The 5 T cell receptor beta chains below were found in one sample sequenced in a study of shared clonotypes between healthy human individuals. Using immunoSEQ multiplex PCR, the repertoire was profiled, and TCRdb retains in-frame clones only, with some absent. The table has approximately 2.5 million clones, over 85% seen once. The sequencing input was naive CD4+ T cells sorted from blood. The subset was: CD45RA+ positively selected. The origin of the receptors is a man in his late teens or twenties in good health.

A note on this clone: Compared with germline, one end of the junction differs, possibly owing to a read error. The chain carries TRBV7-7 and TRBJ2-5; D is undetermined. Per germline, CDR1 SSHAT and CDR2 FNYEAQ (reference sequence). CDR3 length: 12 residues. The CDR3 region is CASSTLLGPQYF. Written as DNA, the CDR3 is TGTGCTAGCAGCACCCTTTTAGGACCCCAGTACTTC.

The chain is built from TRBV5-1 and TRBJ2-3; D not resolved. Trimming pared 4 bases from V and 8 bases from J, leaving 11 bases between. Germline-derived CDR1 and CDR2 are SGHRS and YFSETQ. The CDR3 length is 12 residues. CDR3 bases: TGCGCCAGCAGCCTGGACCGAGGTACGCAGTATTTT. This gives the protein CASSLDRGTQYF.

Points on this clone: Within the sample, other DNA sequences also encode this same CDR3. The chain recombines TRBV9 with TRBJ1-2, with D unclear. Per germline, CDR1 SGDLS and CDR2 YYNGEE. The CDR3 loop spans 15 amino acids. Trimming removed 2 bases at V and 0 bases at J, with 11 bases between. In DNA, the CDR3 is TGTGCCAGCAGCGTCGGAGTGGGGACTAACTATGGCTACACCTTC. Translation gives CASSVGVGTNYGYTF.

CDR3 in amino acids: CASSRQGFEQYF. CDR3 nucleotides: TGTGCCAGCAGCCGACAGGGGTTCGAGCAGTACTTC. The rearrangement uses TRBV6-5 and TRBJ2-7; 8 nucleotides agree with TRBD1. After removal of 6 bases from V and 6 bases from J, the junction contained 4 bases not matched to a gene. This CDR3 comprises 12 residues. CDR1 is MNHEY, CDR2 SVGAGI, per germline.

Comment on this clone: One junction end does not reproduce the germline sequence, and a read error may be involved. This sequence joins TRBV5-1 and TRBJ2-3, with D perhaps TRBD1 or TRBD2 (5 bases each). Germline V gene lookup returns CDR1 SGHRS and CDR2 YFSETQ. This CDR3 contains 16 residues. CDR3 sequence reads: CAGSMGDRLSTDTQYF. For the CDR3, the DNA is TGCGCCGGCAGCATGGGGGACCGTCTTAGCACAGATACGCAGTATTTT.